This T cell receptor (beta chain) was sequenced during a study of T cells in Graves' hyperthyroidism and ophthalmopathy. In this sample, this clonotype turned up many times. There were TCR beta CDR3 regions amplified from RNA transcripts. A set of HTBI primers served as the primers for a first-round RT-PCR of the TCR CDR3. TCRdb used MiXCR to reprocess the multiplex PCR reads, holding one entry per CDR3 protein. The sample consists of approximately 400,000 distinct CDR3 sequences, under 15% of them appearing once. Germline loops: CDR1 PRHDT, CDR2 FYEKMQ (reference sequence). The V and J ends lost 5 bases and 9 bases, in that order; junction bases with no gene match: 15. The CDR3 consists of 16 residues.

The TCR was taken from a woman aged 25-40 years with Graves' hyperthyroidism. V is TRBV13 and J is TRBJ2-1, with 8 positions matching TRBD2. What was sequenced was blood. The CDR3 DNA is TGTGCCAGCAGCAAGGGGGGGGTAGCGGGGAAAATTGAGCAGTTCTTC. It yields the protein CASSKGGVAGKIEQFF.